These 23 T cell receptor beta chains came from one sample sequenced in a study of CD8 T cells in Susac syndrome. Random hexamers served to reverse transcribe about 0.45 to 1 ug RNA. TCRdb re-called the immunoSEQ multiplex PCR reads through MiXCR, storing one row per CDR3 protein. The table includes roughly 200,000 distinct CDR3 sequences, 85% to 95% detected once. The source material was CD4+ T cells from PBMCs. All receptors derive from a human donor in good health.

The chain combines TRBV20-1 with TRBJ2-2; D uncertain. This CDR3 is 15 amino acids long. V lost 5 bases and J lost 6, with 19 bases in between. Looked up from germline, CDR1 is DFQATT and CDR2 is SNEGSKA (reference sequence). CDR3 residues: CSAALLRDFAGELFF. DNA of the CDR3: TGCAGTGCTGCGTTGCTTAGAGACTTCGCCGGGGAGCTGTTTTTT.

As regards this clonotype: The junction departs from the called germline gene at one end, perhaps through a read error. The chain carries TRBV29-1 and TRBJ1-1; D uncertain. The CDR3 is made up of 13 amino acids. Per germline, CDR1 SQVTM and CDR2 ANQGSEA. In nucleotides, the CDR3 is TGCAGCGTGGCCAGGATCCTTAACACTGAAGTTTTCTTT. Protein: CSVARILNTEVFF. Variable domain in full (rest from reference TRBV29-1 and TRBJ1-1): SAVISQKPSRDICQRGTSLTIQCQVDSQVTMMFWYRQQPGQSLTLIATANQGSEATYESGFVIDKFPISRPNLTFSTLTVSNMSPEDSSIYLCSVARILNTEVFFGQGTRLTVV.

The CDR3 nucleotides are TGCAGTGCTAGAGGGGGGGTGGGACAGCCCCAGCATTTT. Its protein product is CSARGGVGQPQHF. The V call is TRBV20-1, the J call TRBJ1-5, with a weak D call TRBD1 (5 bases). V gave up 1 base and J gave up 7 bases, with 11 bases separating them. Germline-derived CDR1 and CDR2 are DFQATT and SNEGSKA (reference sequence). The CDR3 length is 13 residues.

The chain is built from TRBV3-1 and TRBJ2-1; no firm D call. This CDR3 region has 12 residues. Germline V lookup: CDR1 LGHDT, CDR2 YNNKEL (reference sequence). V was trimmed by 5 bases and J by 3 bases, leaving 5 bases between them. CDR3 amino acids: CASSDIYNEQFF. In DNA form, the CDR3 reads TGTGCCAGCAGCGACATCTACAATGAGCAGTTCTTC.

Here the CDR3 reads CASSYRDRGTGELFF. Here the CDR3 DNA reads TGTGCCAGTTCATACCGGGACAGGGGCACCGGGGAGCTGTTTTTT. The J gene is TRBJ2-2, the V gene TRBV27, with 10 bases matching TRBD1. J lost 4 bases, V lost 9 bases, and 8 bases had no gene match. CDR1 and CDR2 (germline): MNHEY, SMNVEV (reference sequence). This CDR3 is built from 15 residues.

This chain uses TRBV28 with TRBJ2-5; a weak D match, TRBD2 (6 bases). CDR1 and CDR2 (germline): MDHEN, SYDVKM. This CDR3 spans 13 amino acids. V shed 8 bases and J shed 5 bases, with 15 bases lying between them. CDR3 DNA: TGTGCCAGCGGATTCGGGAGTAGGGAGACCCAGTACTTC. Translated, it gives CASGFGSRETQYF.

The V call is TRBV28, the J call TRBJ2-2; no clear D gene. The CDR3 extends over 15 amino acids. Germline CDR1 and CDR2: MDHEN and SYDVKM. Between the trimmed V and J ends, which lost 4 bases and 4 bases, there was a span of 13 bases. The CDR3 loop reads CASSSRVPSTGELFF. For the CDR3, the DNA is TGTGCCAGCAGTTCACGTGTACCTAGCACCGGGGAGCTGTTTTTT. Variable domain in full (rest from reference TRBV28 and TRBJ2-2): DVKVTQSSRYLVKRTGEKVFLECVQDMDHENMFWYRQDPGLGLRLIYFSYDVKMKEKGDIPEGYSVSREKKERFSLILESASTNQTSMYLCASSSRVPSTGELFFGEGSRLTVL.

This sequence joins TRBV28 and TRBJ2-4; D might be TRBD2 (5 bases). The ends were cut back, 8 bases at V and 6 bases at J, with 11 bases in the middle. The CDR3 is 12 residues long. Germline V gives CDR1 MDHEN, CDR2 SYDVKM. CDR3 sequence (DNA): TGTGCCAGCTGGGGAGACCCAAACATTCAGTACTTC. It codes for CASWGDPNIQYF.

The genes are TRBV27 and TRBJ1-1; TRBD1 matches at 9 bases. CDR1 MNHEY and CDR2 SMNVEV come from the germline V gene (reference sequence). The CDR3 loop spans 17 amino acids. V was pared by 5 bases and J by 1 base, with 11 bases of the junction left unmatched. CDR3 nucleotides: TGTGCCAGCAGTCAAAGACAGGGGGTGTTCCCGAACACTGAAGCTTTCTTT. Translated, it gives CASSQRQGVFPNTEAFF.

The table lists this clonotype with a count of one. The rearrangement links TRBV27 to TRBJ2-1, with 12 bases that match TRBD2. CDR3 length equals 14 residues. Per germline, CDR1 MNHEY and CDR2 SMNVEV (reference sequence). Trimming took 6 bases from V and 6 from J; bases not matched to a gene: 3. The DNA for the CDR3 is TGTGCCAGCAGAATGGGACTAGCGGGCAATGAGCAGTTCTTC. This gives the protein CASRMGLAGNEQFF.

V usage is TRBV29-1 and J usage is TRBJ2-1; possibly TRBD2 for D (5 bases). Trimming took 7 bases from V and 4 from J, leaving 14 bases between them. CDR1 and CDR2 from the germline V gene are SQVTM and ANQGSEA. The CDR3 length is 13 residues. CDR3 coding DNA: TGCAGCGCTCGTATGGGAGTGTACAATGAGCAGTTCTTC. Protein sequence: CSARMGVYNEQFF.

V usage is TRBV20-1 and J usage is TRBJ2-1, with D maybe TRBD1 (5 bases). The CDR3 contains 11 residues. The germline V gene has CDR1 DFQATT and CDR2 SNEGSKA (reference sequence). Deletions cut 1 base from V and 8 bases from J, with 6 bases between. CDR3 nucleotide sequence: TGCAGTGCTAGAGTGACAGATGAGCAGTTCTTC. Encoded protein: CSARVTDEQFF.

V usage is TRBV3-1 and J usage is TRBJ2-7; D is perhaps TRBD1 (5 bases). Germline V CDR1 and CDR2: LGHDT, YNNKEL (reference sequence). CDR3 size: 11 residues. Trimming took off 4 bases at V and 7 bases at J, with 8 bases between the two ends. CDR3 DNA sequence: TGTGCCAGCAGCCGGAAGGGGGAGCAGTACTTC. This codes for CASSRKGEQYF.

This rearrangement joins TRBV9 to TRBJ2-1; D unclear. The CDR3 length is 13 residues. Germline lookup yields CDR1 SGDLS and CDR2 YYNGEE. V was shortened by 0 bases and J by 4 bases, with 5 bases between the two germline ends. CDR3 in amino acids: CASSVAIYNEQFF. The CDR3 region has the DNA TGTGCCAGCAGCGTAGCGATTTACAATGAGCAGTTCTTC.

The rearrangement joins TRBV25-1 to TRBJ2-7; TRBD1 agrees at 7 bases. This CDR3 is 14 amino acids long. V lost 6 bases, J lost 4 bases, and 9 bases stayed unmatched. Per germline, CDR1 MGHDK and CDR2 SYGVNS. CDR3 nucleotide sequence: TGTGCCAGCAGCCCTTTACAGGGGCTGTACGAGCAGTACTTC. Amino acid sequence: CASSPLQGLYEQYF.

The chain recombines TRBV9 with TRBJ2-5; tentatively, D is TRBD2 (6 bases). CDR3 length: 15 residues. V was trimmed by 2 bases and J by 3 bases, leaving 14 bases between them. Germline V gene data show CDR1 as SGDLS and CDR2 as YYNGEE. The CDR3 DNA is TGTGCCAGCAGCGTTGGAGGAGGGTCGAAAGAGACCCAGTACTTC. Its translation is CASSVGGGSKETQYF. Combining the CDR3 with reference TRBV9 and TRBJ2-5 gives the whole variable domain DSGVTQTPKHLITATGQRVTLRCSPRSGDLSVYWYQQSLDQGLQFLIQYYNGEERAKGNILERFSAQQFPDLHSELNLSSLELGDSALYFCASSVGGGSKETQYFGPGTRLLVL.

The genes are TRBV15 and TRBJ2-2, with TRBD1 identical over 8 bases. Germline lookup yields CDR1 LNHNV and CDR2 YYDKDF (reference sequence). CDR3 length equals 16 residues. V lost 3 bases to trimming and J lost 7 bases; unmatched junction nucleotides: 10. This CDR3 is CATSSPGQGTVGELFF. CDR3 in DNA: TGTGCCACCAGCAGCCCCGGACAGGGAACGGTCGGGGAGCTGTTTTTT.

This rearrangement joins TRBV6-5 to TRBJ2-3; 10 bases match TRBD1. Trimming removed 1 base from V and 4 bases from J; junction bases left unmatched: 5. This CDR3 has 16 amino acids. Germline values: CDR1 MNHEY, CDR2 SVGAGI. The CDR3 coding sequence is TGTGCCAGCAGTTACTTGGGGACAGGGGCGCCAGATACGCAGTATTTT. Its translation: CASSYLGTGAPDTQYF.

V is TRBV27 and J is TRBJ2-7; TRBD1 matches 11 bases. Unmatched junction bases numbered 10, after V lost 3 bases and J lost 3 bases. Germline V gives CDR1 MNHEY, CDR2 SMNVEV (reference sequence). The CDR3 totals 17 residues. CDR3 bases: TGTGCCAGCAGTTTGCCGATCGGGACAGGGGGAGGCTACGAGCAGTACTTC. Protein product: CASSLPIGTGGGYEQYF.

The V and J genes are TRBV20-1 and TRBJ2-3, with a possible D match to TRBD2 (6 bases). Trimming stripped 1 base from V and 6 bases from J, with 14 bases between. The CDR3 consists of 14 residues. Germline CDR1 and CDR2: DFQATT and SNEGSKA (reference sequence). CDR3 region: CSARVFSGEDTQYF. In DNA form, the CDR3 reads TGCAGTGCTAGAGTTTTTAGCGGAGAGGATACGCAGTATTTT.

This chain joins TRBV11-3 and TRBJ2-7; tentative D call: TRBD2 (6 bases). The CDR3 totals 18 residues. V dropped 3 bases and J dropped 0 bases, with 21 bases sitting between them. Germline CDR1 SGHNT, CDR2 YENEEA. This chain's CDR3 is CASSLVFQLANSSYEQYF. CDR3 DNA sequence: TGTGCCAGCAGCTTGGTCTTCCAGCTAGCGAACAGCTCCTACGAGCAGTACTTC. Variable domain in full (rest from reference TRBV11-3 and TRBJ2-7): EAGVVQSPRYKIIEKKQPVAFWCNPISGHNTLYWYLQNLGQGPELLIRYENEEAVDDSQLPKDRFSAERLKGVDSTLKIQPAELGDSAVYLCASSLVFQLANSSYEQYFGPGTRLTVT.

J is TRBJ2-6 and V is TRBV20-1; D unresolved. V shed 6 bases and J shed 7 bases, with 16 bases lying between them. The germline V gene has CDR1 DFQATT and CDR2 SNEGSKA (reference sequence). This CDR3 has 14 residues. The DNA for the CDR3 is TGCAGTGCCTTCGACGGGCCCGGAGCCAACGTCCTGACTTTC. This sequence encodes CSAFDGPGANVLTF.

This chain connects TRBV7-2 to TRBJ2-1; 10 nucleotides align to TRBD2. The CDR3 covers 16 residues. The germline gives CDR1 SGHTA, CDR2 FQGNSA. Trimming removed 5 bases from V and 0 bases from J; junction bases left unmatched: 4. This CDR3 is CASSASGSFSYNEQFF. The CDR3 DNA reads TGTGCCAGCAGCGCTAGCGGGAGTTTCTCCTACAATGAGCAGTTCTTC.